What follows are 32 T cell receptor beta chains derived from one specimen sequenced in a study of shared clonotypes between healthy human individuals. Libraries were prepared by immunoSEQ multiplex PCR; TCRdb keeps only in-frame clonotypes and omits some of them. The data contain fewer than 1 million clones, about 96% of them singletons. Naive CD8 cells comprised CD45RO-negative, CCR7-positively selected cells, excluding terminally differentiated effector memory CD45RA+ cells. Sequenced material: naive CD8+ T cells sorted from blood. These receptors came from a man in his thirties or forties in good health.

The table lists this clone with a count of one. The V gene is TRBV5-4, the J gene TRBJ2-3; TRBD2 aligns across 9 bases. The germline V gene encodes CDR1 SGHNT and CDR2 YYREEE (reference sequence). Germline trimming cut 4 bases from V and 2 bases from J; bases unmatched to any gene: 5. The CDR3 is made up of 15 amino acids. CDR3 loop: CASSPRLAVTDTQYF. The CDR3 DNA is TGTGCCAGCAGCCCGAGACTAGCGGTCACAGATACGCAGTATTTT.

This chain uses TRBV7-9 with TRBJ1-3; 8 bases match TRBD1. This CDR3 has 17 residues. Germline CDR1 SEHNR, CDR2 FQNEAQ (reference sequence). Trimming cost V 3 bases and J 0 bases; bases outside gene matches: 7. CDR3 in amino acids: CASSFISRGPSGNTIYF. The CDR3 DNA sequence: TGTGCCAGCAGCTTCATCTCCAGGGGGCCCTCTGGAAACACCATATATTTT.

A remark on this clone: Other nucleotide sequences in the sample specify the same CDR3. The J gene is TRBJ2-1, the V gene TRBV9; 7 bases line up with TRBD2. J lost 0 bases, V lost 0 bases, and 3 bases had no gene match. CDR1 and CDR2 (germline): SGDLS, YYNGEE. This CDR3 has 16 residues. The CDR3 loop reads CASSVGGGPSYNEQFF. DNA for the CDR3: TGTGCCAGCAGCGTAGGGGGGGGTCCCTCCTACAATGAGCAGTTCTTC.

The chain carries TRBV4-1 and TRBJ1-1; D uncertain. Looked up from germline, CDR1 is MGHRA and CDR2 is YSYEKL. The CDR3 spans 14 residues. Trimming left V 2 bases short and J 5 bases short, with 12 bases between. The CDR3 bases are TGCGCCAGCAGCCAAAAAGGAGGGCCTACTGAAGCTTTCTTT. Amino acid sequence: CASSQKGGPTEAFF.

V usage is TRBV4-1 and J usage is TRBJ1-1; D gene ambiguous. From germline, CDR1 is MGHRA and CDR2 YSYEKL. The CDR3 has 15 amino acids. V dropped 1 base and J dropped 4 bases, with 13 bases sitting between them. The CDR3 reads CASSQVLYSGTEAFF. The CDR3 DNA is TGCGCCAGCAGCCAAGTGTTATACTCGGGCACTGAAGCTTTCTTT.

The gene calls are TRBV27 and TRBJ1-1; D is possibly TRBD1 (6 bases). The V and J ends lost 10 bases and 0 bases respectively, with 12 bases between them. The germline V gene has CDR1 MNHEY and CDR2 SMNVEV (reference sequence). The CDR3 runs 13 residues. In nucleotides, the CDR3 is TGTGCCACCGGAACAGGGATGAACACTGAAGCTTTCTTT. Translated, it gives CATGTGMNTEAFF.

This rearrangement joins TRBV25-1 to TRBJ2-3; D is perhaps TRBD2 (6 bases). The CDR3 contains 10 residues. The ends were cut back, 4 bases at V and 14 bases at J, with 10 bases in the middle. Germline V gene data show CDR1 as MGHDK and CDR2 as SYGVNS. The CDR3 sequence: CASSGDSPYF. In nucleotides, the CDR3 is TGTGCCAGCAGTGGGGACTCCCCGTATTTT.

This rearrangement joins TRBV19 to TRBJ2-3; TRBD2 matches 11 bases. Germline trimming cut 4 bases from V and 6 bases from J; bases unmatched to any gene: 6. The CDR3 is made up of 15 amino acids. From germline, CDR1 is LNHDA and CDR2 SQIVND (reference sequence). The CDR3 region is CASSTVAGGSDTQYF. As DNA, the CDR3 is TGTGCCAGTAGTACGGTAGCGGGAGGGTCCGATACGCAGTATTTT. Complete variable domain (other parts from reference TRBV19 and TRBJ2-3): DGGITQSPKYLFRKEGQNVTLSCEQNLNHDAMYWYRQDPGQGLRLIYYSQIVNDFQKGDIAEGYSVSREKKESFPLTVTSAQKNPTAFYLCASSTVAGGSDTQYFGPGTRLTVL.

The chain employs TRBV19 and TRBJ2-2, with D possibly being TRBD2 (5 bases). The CDR3 consists of 15 residues. V was cut by 3 bases and J by 0 bases, with 8 bases left in between. Germline CDR1 reads LNHDA; CDR2 reads SQIVND (reference sequence). The CDR3 sequence: CASSIDYSNTGELFF. The CDR3 DNA follows: TGTGCCAGTAGTATCGACTATTCGAACACCGGGGAGCTGTTTTTT.

The rearrangement uses TRBV29-1 and TRBJ1-1; D may be TRBD1 (5 bases). CDR3 length: 14 residues. V lost 3 bases and J lost 4, with 15 bases in between. Germline CDR1 and CDR2: SQVTM and ANQGSEA. The CDR3 DNA is TGCAGCGTTGACGGGGGGGTCCGACGCACTGAAGCTTTCTTT. Its translation: CSVDGGVRRTEAFF. Full variable domain (rest looked up from reference TRBV29-1 and TRBJ1-1): SAVISQKPSRDICQRGTSLTIQCQVDSQVTMMFWYRQQPGQSLTLIATANQGSEATYESGFVIDKFPISRPNLTFSTLTVSNMSPEDSSIYLCSVDGGVRRTEAFFGQGTRLTVV.

V and J are TRBV7-9 and TRBJ1-5, with 7 bases fitting TRBD1. CDR3 length: 15 residues. The germline V gene encodes CDR1 SEHNR and CDR2 FQNEAQ (reference sequence). V trimming: 4 bases; J trimming: 5 bases; junction bases outside the gene matches: 8. CDR3: CASSWERTGYQPQHF. The CDR3, as DNA: TGTGCCAGCAGCTGGGAGAGGACAGGATATCAGCCCCAGCATTTT.

This chain connects TRBV10-3 to TRBJ2-1; D remains ambiguous. There are 17 residues in the CDR3. V gave up 0 bases and J gave up 0 bases, with 12 bases separating them. Germline CDR1 is ENHRY and CDR2 is SYGVKD. CDR3 in amino acids: CAISESILRSSYNEQFF. In nucleotides, the CDR3 is TGTGCCATCAGTGAGTCGATCTTGCGGAGCTCCTACAATGAGCAGTTCTTC.

The chain has TRBV6-6 and TRBJ2-7; 7 bases fit TRBD2. The junction had 13 bases not matched to a gene; V was cut back by 5 bases and J by 6 bases. The CDR3 consists of 15 residues. Germline V gives CDR1 MNHNY, CDR2 SVGAGI (reference sequence). The DNA for the CDR3 is TGTGCCAGCAGTGGGCGCGGGGAGGGTTTTAGCGAGCAGTACTTC. Translating gives CASSGRGEGFSEQYF.

This sequence joins TRBV7-6 and TRBJ2-5; D is possibly TRBD2 (6 bases). CDR1 and CDR2 (germline): SGHVS, FNYEAQ. Trimming removed 5 bases at V and 4 bases at J, with 11 bases between. The CDR3 sequence is 13 residues long. Here the CDR3 DNA reads TGTGCCAGCAGCCTACTGGAGGGAGAGACCCAGTACTTC. Translation gives CASSLLEGETQYF.

This chain joins TRBV7-9 and TRBJ2-7; 7 bases fit TRBD1. The CDR3 runs to 13 residues. Per germline, CDR1 SEHNR and CDR2 FQNEAQ (reference sequence). V shed 2 bases, J shed 6 bases, and the junction held 4 bases outside the gene matches. CDR3: CASSLKTGSEQYF. The CDR3 bases are TGTGCCAGCAGCTTAAAGACAGGGTCCGAGCAGTACTTC.

Here the CDR3 reads CASVRASGDPYEQYF. The CDR3, as DNA: TGTGCCAGCGTAAGGGCTAGCGGGGACCCCTACGAGCAGTACTTC. J is TRBJ2-7 and V is TRBV7-7, with 9 bases lining up with TRBD2. Germline V gene lookup returns CDR1 SSHAT and CDR2 FNYEAQ (reference sequence). J gave up 2 bases and V 8 bases, and 10 bases lay outside the gene matches. The CDR3 has 15 amino acids.

The V and J genes are TRBV9 and TRBJ2-7; D gene uncertain. The V and J ends lost 4 bases and 2 bases respectively, with 10 bases between them. CDR1 and CDR2 (germline): SGDLS, YYNGEE. The CDR3 extends over 13 amino acids. In nucleotides, the CDR3 is TGTGCCAGCAGCAAGGGCGTAACCTACGAGCAGTACTTC. Its protein is CASSKGVTYEQYF.

This sequence joins TRBV10-3 and TRBJ2-1, with 9 bases that match TRBD2. The junction had 11 bases not matched to a gene; V was cut back by 3 bases and J by 8 bases. The CDR3 loop spans 16 amino acids. Per germline, CDR1 ENHRY and CDR2 SYGVKD. This CDR3 is CAISDTGTSNIYEQFF. As DNA, the CDR3 is TGTGCCATCAGTGATACCGGGACTAGCAATATCTATGAGCAGTTCTTC.

V gene TRBV18 combines with J gene TRBJ2-4, with TRBD1 matching over 9 bases. The CDR3 length is 18 residues. V trimming: 3 bases; J trimming: 1 base; junction bases outside the gene matches: 10. CDR1 and CDR2 (germline): KGHSH, LQKENI. DNA of the CDR3: TGTGCCAGCTCACCGGGGGGACAGGGACTTAGGGCCAAAAACATTCAGTACTTC. Translation gives CASSPGGQGLRAKNIQYF.

The sample holds one count of this clone. The chain has TRBV9 and TRBJ2-3; 8 nucleotides agree with TRBD1. J lost 3 bases, V lost 2 bases, and 8 bases had no gene match. The CDR3 has 16 amino acids. Germline V CDR1 and CDR2: SGDLS, YYNGEE. The CDR3 sequence is CASSVGDRRATDTQYF. In DNA, the CDR3 is TGTGCCAGCAGCGTTGGGGACAGGCGGGCGACAGATACGCAGTATTTT.

This rearrangement joins TRBV7-9 to TRBJ2-2; D remains ambiguous. CDR3 length: 14 residues. Trimming left V 5 bases short and J 4 bases short, with 11 bases between. Germline V gene lookup returns CDR1 SEHNR and CDR2 FQNEAQ (reference sequence). DNA of the CDR3: TGTGCCAGCAGCCCCGCAGATAGCACCGGGGAGCTGTTTTTT. As protein: CASSPADSTGELFF.

The rearrangement uses TRBV27 and TRBJ2-7, with D unclear. Germline CDR1 reads MNHEY; CDR2 reads SMNVEV (reference sequence). V lost 4 bases, J lost 5 bases, and 15 bases lay in between. The CDR3 consists of 14 residues. The CDR3 sequence is CASSWRHRVDEQYF. Here the CDR3 DNA reads TGTGCCAGCAGTTGGCGGCATAGGGTGGACGAGCAGTACTTC.

This clone appeared a single time. CDR3 protein: CASSVDSGRAGDEQFF. CDR3 nucleotides: TGTGCCAGCAGCGTAGATAGCGGGAGGGCAGGGGATGAGCAGTTCTTC. V usage is TRBV9 and J usage is TRBJ2-1; 11 bases are a match to TRBD2. V gave up 0 bases and J gave up 8 bases; unmatched junction bases: 7. Per germline, CDR1 SGDLS and CDR2 YYNGEE. The CDR3 sequence is 16 residues long.

The V gene is TRBV10-2, the J gene TRBJ2-5; D unclear. The V gene lost 4 bases and the J gene lost 6 bases, with 24 bases spanning the gap. The germline CDR1 and CDR2 sequences are WSHSY and SAAADI. The CDR3 has 17 residues. CDR3 residues: CASSGMGRAVRRQTQYF. Here the CDR3 DNA reads TGCGCCAGCAGTGGGATGGGTAGGGCGGTGAGACGCCAGACCCAGTACTTC.

The chain employs TRBV28 and TRBJ1-2; D is perhaps TRBD1 (5 bases). Germline loops: CDR1 MDHEN, CDR2 SYDVKM. The V end was cut by 5 bases, the J end by 7 bases, with 20 bases between. The CDR3 covers 15 residues. For the CDR3, the DNA is TGTGCCAGCAGTATGAATTGGTCTTTGGGGGGTGGCTACACCTTC. Its translation: CASSMNWSLGGGYTF.

The genes are TRBV15 and TRBJ1-1; 9 nucleotides match TRBD1. CDR1 LNHNV and CDR2 YYDKDF come from the germline V gene (reference sequence). J lost 3 bases, V lost 1 base, and 6 bases had no gene match. The CDR3 length is 16 residues. The CDR3 sequence: CATSRGATGGYTEAFF. The CDR3 DNA reads as TGTGCCACCAGCAGAGGGGCGACAGGGGGTTACACTGAAGCTTTCTTT.

The rearrangement links TRBV27 to TRBJ2-1; the match to TRBD2 covers 8 bases. V lost 5 bases, J lost 3 bases, and 6 bases stayed unmatched. The CDR3 extends over 15 amino acids. Germline CDR1 is MNHEY and CDR2 is SMNVEV (reference sequence). In DNA, the CDR3 is TGTGCCAGCAGTACTAGCGGACCTTACTACAATGAGCAGTTCTTC. Its translation: CASSTSGPYYNEQFF.

The chain combines TRBV29-1 with TRBJ1-1; D gene ambiguous. Trimming shortened V by 5 bases and J by 6 bases, and 13 bases separated the two germline ends. The CDR3 totals 12 residues. CDR1 SQVTM and CDR2 ANQGSEA come from the germline V gene. This CDR3 is CSVPWGRAEAFF. DNA for the CDR3: TGCAGCGTTCCCTGGGGTCGCGCTGAAGCTTTCTTT.

The chain uses TRBV7-8 and TRBJ2-2; possibly TRBD1 for D (6 bases). The germline V and J ends were trimmed by 6 bases and 2 bases, with 10 bases remaining between them. This CDR3 spans 14 amino acids. Germline V gene data show CDR1 as SGHVS and CDR2 as FQNEAQ. CDR3 sequence: CASRGQRNTGELFF. In DNA form, the CDR3 reads TGTGCCAGCAGGGGACAACGAAACACCGGGGAGCTGTTTTTT.

The chain carries TRBV10-2 and TRBJ2-7; D not certain. The V and J ends lost 3 bases and 3 bases respectively, with 6 bases between them. The length of the CDR3 is 12 residues. Per the germline V gene, CDR1 is WSHSY and CDR2 is SAAADI. The CDR3: CASSDQSYEQYF. The CDR3 DNA is TGCGCCAGCAGTGACCAGAGCTACGAGCAGTACTTC.

The rearrangement joins TRBV2 to TRBJ2-1, with TRBD2 matching 11 bases. This CDR3 is built from 16 residues. The junction had 10 bases not matched to a gene; V was cut back by 4 bases and J by 8 bases. Per the germline V gene, CDR1 is SNHLY and CDR2 is FYNNEI. The CDR3 region is CASSALAGAQGDEQFF. For the CDR3, the DNA is TGTGCCAGCAGTGCACTAGCGGGAGCACAAGGGGATGAGCAGTTCTTC.

The rearrangement joins TRBV27 to TRBJ2-1; D tentatively fits TRBD1 or TRBD2 (6 bases each). Germline values: CDR1 MNHEY, CDR2 SMNVEV (reference sequence). The CDR3 sequence is 16 residues long. V lost 2 bases and J lost 8, with 19 bases in between. The CDR3, as DNA: TGTGCCAGCAGTTTAAAGGGGGGACGGGTAGGGGATGAGCAGTTCTTC. This encodes CASSLKGGRVGDEQFF.